The 23 T cell receptor beta chains reported below all come from one sample, sequenced in a study of T-cell memory formation after mild COVID-19 (dated by TCRdb to the early 2020s). The library was made by 5' RACE. The run used an Illumina NovaSeq 6000. TCRdb ran its own pipeline on the public reads, namely fastp trimming at Q25 and MiXCR clone calling, and kept in-frame beta chains. Each record represents a unique CDR3 protein, reported with the most common genes and DNA among its rows. The sample table holds around 310,000 distinct CDR3 sequences, of which more than 20% were seen once. Together, the top ten hold 21% of the sample. The source material was PBMCs or a T cell subset sorted from them (not recorded which). These receptors were obtained from a young man who had mild COVID-19 (a few samples of this study predate the infection). The sample titles of this study are shuffled in the database, so cell type and time point are left out; the donor was told from shared clones.

This clonotype was seen a few times. This chain joins TRBV6-5 and TRBJ2-2; 7 bases map to TRBD1. Germline V gives CDR1 MNHEY, CDR2 SVGAGI. V lost 6 bases, J lost 1 base, and 5 bases stayed unmatched. This CDR3 contains 15 residues. The CDR3 nucleotides are TGTGCCAGCAGGATGGGACAGATGAACACCGGGGAGCTGTTTTTT. Protein product: CASRMGQMNTGELFF.

The chain employs TRBV9 and TRBJ1-3, with a weak D call TRBD1 (6 bases). There are 15 residues in the CDR3. Between the trimmed V and J ends, which lost 4 bases and 0 bases, there was a span of 11 bases. Germline CDR1 and CDR2: SGDLS and YYNGEE. This chain's CDR3 is CASSSGQSSGNTIYF. The DNA of the CDR3 is TGTGCCAGCAGCTCAGGACAGAGCTCTGGAAACACCATATATTTT.

This clonotype was seen a few times. J is TRBJ2-5 and V is TRBV7-3, with TRBD1 as a possible D gene (6 bases). Germline V CDR1 and CDR2: SGHTA, FQGTGA. Trimming removed 0 bases from V and 5 bases from J, with 7 bases in between. This CDR3 has 13 residues. CDR3 bases: TGTGCCAGCAGCTTAACCCAGGGGGAGACCCAGTACTTC. This translates into CASSLTQGETQYF.

The CDR3 loop reads CASSESLRASGGPYEQYF. The CDR3 DNA sequence: TGCGCCAGCAGTGAGTCCCTCCGGGCTAGCGGGGGACCCTACGAGCAGTACTTC. The V and J genes are TRBV10-1 and TRBJ2-7; 10 bases fit TRBD2. The CDR3 runs to 18 residues. V was pared by 0 bases and J by 2 bases, with 10 bases of the junction left unmatched. Germline V gene lookup returns CDR1 WNHNN and CDR2 SYGVQD (reference sequence).

This clonotype was seen at least ten times. The V and J genes are TRBV5-1 and TRBJ2-3; TRBD1 might be the D (5 bases). The germline CDR1 and CDR2 sequences are SGHRS and YFSETQ. The CDR3 totals 15 residues. The germline V and J ends were trimmed by 4 bases and 5 bases, with 17 bases remaining between them. The CDR3 region has the DNA TGCGCCAGCAGCCGCACGCTTGGACAACAAGATACGCAGTATTTT. Amino acid sequence: CASSRTLGQQDTQYF.

This clonotype has more than one count but fewer than ten. The chain recombines TRBV7-9 with TRBJ1-5, with D unclear. The CDR3 sequence is 12 residues long. CDR1 and CDR2 (germline): SEHNR, FQNEAQ (reference sequence). V lost 4 bases and J 8 bases, leaving 9 bases between the germline ends. Here the CDR3 reads CASSSMVEPQHF. The CDR3 nucleotides are TGTGCCAGCAGCTCTATGGTGGAGCCCCAGCATTTT.

A word on this clonotype: An end of the junction does not agree with germline; a read error may underlie this. The CDR3: CASSVPYLETKYF. DNA for the CDR3: TGTGCCAGCAGTGTGCCCTACTTAGAGACCAAGTACTTC. The chain has TRBV25-1 and TRBJ2-5; D is unresolved. This CDR3 spans 13 amino acids. Germline CDR1 and CDR2: MGHDK and SYGVNS. Supplemented by reference TRBV25-1 and TRBJ2-5, the full variable domain reads EADIYQTPRYLVIGTGKKITLECSQTMGHDKMYWYQQDPGMELHLIHYSYGVNSTEKGDLSSESTVSRIRTEHFPLTLESARPSHTSQYLCASSVPYLETKYFGPGTRLLVL.

V and J are TRBV9 and TRBJ1-1; possibly TRBD1 for D (6 bases). The V end was cut by 4 bases, the J end by 1 base, with 11 bases between. CDR1 and CDR2 (germline): SGDLS, YYNGEE. This CDR3 has 14 residues. CDR3 protein: CASSQAQGNTEAFF. DNA for the CDR3: TGTGCCAGCAGCCAAGCACAGGGGAACACTGAAGCTTTCTTT.

The J gene is TRBJ1-2, the V gene TRBV5-1; 8 bases map to TRBD1. V gave up 4 bases and J gave up 3 bases; unmatched junction bases: 8. CDR3 length equals 15 residues. Germline V gene data show CDR1 as SGHRS and CDR2 as YFSETQ. In DNA, the CDR3 is TGCGCCAGCAGCACTGACCCGGGACAGGACTATGGCTACACCTTC. It yields the protein CASSTDPGQDYGYTF.

The V call is TRBV7-8, the J call TRBJ2-1, with D unresolved. This CDR3 is 15 amino acids long. Germline loops: CDR1 SGHVS, CDR2 FQNEAQ. Trimming took 4 bases from V and 0 from J, leaving 10 bases between them. CDR3 DNA: TGTGCCAGCAGCTCGATGATTAGCTCCTACAATGAGCAGTTCTTC. The encoded protein is CASSSMISSYNEQFF.

The chain combines TRBV14 with TRBJ2-3; 10 bases line up with TRBD2. The ends lost 3 bases at V and 6 bases at J; junction bases unmatched: 6. CDR3 length equals 15 residues. The V gene's germline CDR1 is SGHDN and CDR2 FVKESK. This CDR3 reads CASSQSTSGDDTQYF. The CDR3, as DNA: TGTGCCAGCAGCCAGAGTACTAGCGGGGACGATACGCAGTATTTT.

The chain combines TRBV5-1 with TRBJ2-2, with a weak D call TRBD2 (5 bases). The CDR3 consists of 15 residues. CDR1 is SGHRS, CDR2 YFSETQ, per germline. Trimming pared 4 bases from V and 6 bases from J, leaving 16 bases between. The DNA of the CDR3 is TGCGCCAGCAGCGCCGGGGTCCCCCTACCCGGGGAGCTGTTTTTT. Translation gives CASSAGVPLPGELFF.

V usage is TRBV7-9 and J usage is TRBJ1-3; D possibly corresponds to TRBD1 (6 bases). The V gene lost 5 bases and the J gene lost 4 bases, with 15 bases spanning the gap. Germline V gives CDR1 SEHNR, CDR2 FQNEAQ (reference sequence). CDR3 length: 15 residues. The CDR3 coding sequence is TGTGCCAGCAGCGTCAGGGGTGTAGCGGGAAACACCATATATTTT. Translation: CASSVRGVAGNTIYF.

This clonotype was counted a few times. The V call is TRBV4-3, the J call TRBJ1-6; perhaps TRBD1 as D (6 bases). This CDR3 is built from 19 residues. Per the germline V gene, CDR1 is LGHNA and CDR2 is YSLEER. V was trimmed by 0 bases and J by 0 bases, leaving 15 bases between them. CDR3 sequence (DNA): TGCGCCAGCAGCCAAGAGCGGATACAGGGCTACTCCTATAATTCACCCCTCCACTTT. Translated, it gives CASSQERIQGYSYNSPLHF.

J is TRBJ1-4 and V is TRBV6-2 or TRBV6-3; no clear D gene. V lost 6 bases and J lost 8, with 22 bases in between. This CDR3 region has 16 residues. The V gene's germline CDR1 is MNHEY and CDR2 SVGEGT. This CDR3 is CASSRGVRSEDEKLFF. The CDR3 bases are TGTGCCAGCAGCCGCGGTGTAAGAAGTGAGGACGAAAAACTGTTTTTT.

The chain recombines TRBV7-9 with TRBJ2-1, with 7 positions matching TRBD1. The junction had 15 bases not matched to a gene; V was cut back by 5 bases and J by 8 bases. Looked up from germline, CDR1 is SEHNR and CDR2 is FQNEAQ (reference sequence). This CDR3 comprises 16 residues. CDR3 sequence: CASSPQGWAHGDEQFF. CDR3 nucleotide sequence: TGTGCCAGCAGCCCACAGGGGTGGGCCCACGGGGATGAGCAGTTCTTC.

V usage is TRBV9 and J usage is TRBJ1-1, with 7 bases aligning to TRBD1. Germline trimming cut 3 bases from V and 3 bases from J; bases unmatched to any gene: 8. Germline V lookup: CDR1 SGDLS, CDR2 YYNGEE. CDR3 length: 15 residues. CDR3 in amino acids: CASSATTRGHTEAFF. The CDR3 DNA is TGTGCCAGCAGCGCCACGACAAGGGGGCACACTGAAGCTTTCTTT.

This clonotype was detected only a few times. The chain recombines TRBV7-9 with TRBJ1-3; D remains unclear. Trimming pared 7 bases from V and 0 bases from J, leaving 10 bases between. The germline V gene encodes CDR1 SEHNR and CDR2 FQNEAQ (reference sequence). There are 14 residues in the CDR3. Written as DNA, the CDR3 is TGTGCCAGCACTCCTAGGGTCTCTGGAAACACCATATATTTT. This gives the protein CASTPRVSGNTIYF.

This clonotype was seen many times. The chain joins TRBV2 to TRBJ2-5, with a weak D call TRBD1 (5 bases). The CDR3 covers 13 residues. Germline V gene lookup returns CDR1 SNHLY and CDR2 FYNNEI. Trimming removed 7 bases at V and 1 base at J, with 10 bases between. CDR3 in DNA: TGTGCCAGCACCAGACAGACCCAAGAGACCCAGTACTTC. Amino acid sequence: CASTRQTQETQYF.

This clonotype was seen more than once but under ten times. As DNA, the CDR3 is TGCGCCAGCAGCCCCGGGACTAGCAAAGAGACCCAGTACTTC. This codes for CASSPGTSKETQYF. This chain joins TRBV5-1 and TRBJ2-5; TRBD2 aligns across 9 bases. V trimming: 4 bases; J trimming: 3 bases; junction bases outside the gene matches: 4. Germline CDR1 is SGHRS and CDR2 is YFSETQ. The CDR3 totals 14 residues. Looking up the rest from reference TRBV5-1 and TRBJ2-5 gives the full variable domain: KAGVTQTPRYLIKTRGQQVTLSCSPISGHRSVSWYQQTPGQGLQFLFEYFSETQRNKGNFPGRFSGRQFSNSRSEMNVSTLELGDSALYLCASSPGTSKETQYFGPGTRLLVL.

The chain has TRBV21-1 and TRBJ1-4. TRBV21-1 is a known pseudogene. The CDR3 is made up of 13 amino acids. The CDR3 DNA reads TGTGCCAGTGGCAACAGGAGGAGTGAAAAACTGTTTTTT. This sequence encodes CASGNRRSEKLFF.

This clonotype showed up just a few times. The genes are TRBV11-2 and TRBJ1-6; D call uncertain. The CDR3 loop spans 16 amino acids. The germline CDR1 and CDR2 sequences are SGHAT and FQNNGV. V shed 6 bases and J shed 0 bases, with 12 bases lying between them. DNA of the CDR3: TGTGCCAGCAGTATAACCGGAACCTCCTATAATTCACCCCTCCACTTT. Protein: CASSITGTSYNSPLHF.

The sample holds a few counts of this clonotype. The J gene is TRBJ1-2, the V gene TRBV14; D uncertain. V was shortened by 0 bases and J by 1 base, with 9 bases between the two germline ends. The V gene's germline CDR1 is SGHDN and CDR2 FVKESK. The CDR3 contains 15 residues. DNA of the CDR3: TGTGCCAGCAGCCAAGATGGGAAGCTTAACTATGGCTACACCTTC. Its protein product is CASSQDGKLNYGYTF.